The TCR beta chain under discussion was sequenced for a study of blood T cells in healthy people across ages. Whole-study findings and limits: Older age coincided with a roughly linear decline in TCR beta diversity per million T cells.

The sample holds one count of this clonotype. The antigen remains undetermined. PCR was performed a second time for about 6 to 12 cycles using a sample-barcoded 5' primer and a J-beta primer mix. TCRdb recomputed calls from the 5' RACE reads with MiXCR, one row per CDR3 protein. The data show around 1,000,000 distinct CDR3 sequences, approximately 26% seen once. The V gene's germline CDR1 is MNHEY and CDR2 SVGEGT. CDR3 length: 15 residues. V lost 6 bases to trimming and J lost 2 bases, with 15 bases between them. Each donor's blood draw was around 9.2 milliliters of peripheral blood. These data were also filed under a second study, of T cells of mothers and their children.

This receptor was obtained from a girl aged 2-10 years in good health. The specimen was blood. The rearrangement uses TRBV6-2 or TRBV6-3 and TRBJ2-3; D might be TRBD1 (5 bases). The CDR3: CASRSRAADTDTQYF. The CDR3 coding sequence is TGTGCCAGCAGGTCCAGGGCGGCTGACACAGATACGCAGTATTTT.